This T cell receptor beta chain derives from a study of T cell repertoires in cytomegalovirus infection (dated by TCRdb to 2018 to 2020). Concerning the study at large: Peptide stimulations targeted recently identified HLA-C-restricted CMV epitopes, whose presentation resists viral immunomodulation, together with well-studied HLA-B-restricted epitopes. Donor HLA type was relevant to the analysis, because carriage of CMV infection together with the matching HLA type was indicated by public TCR beta signatures. The investigation overall reported the following: Cumulative frequency of public TCR beta family members discriminated carriers of CMV infection plus the relevant HLA type in this cohort and an independent roughly 340-donor cohort. The ex vivo response was dominated by HLA-C-restricted CMV-specific TCR beta clonotypes, and the single most frequent clonotype in two of eight donors was supplied by these HLA-C-restricted clonotypes.

There are a few counts of this clonotype. Its antigen has not been determined. No clone much larger than this one lies a single base away; base qualities are absent. The treatment or condition label, as the study defines it: in vitro stimulation with specific CMV peptide epitopes to enrich CMV-specific T cells. Instrument on record: Illumina HiSeq 1500. TCRdb reran the public reads through fastp at Q25 and MiXCR, keeping productive beta chains. Every entry covers one CDR3 protein and lists the most common genes and DNA from its rows. The sample profile shows approximately 76,000 distinct CDR3 sequences; approximately 39% of them were found once. Together, the top ten hold over 90% of the sample. From V the trimming removes 7 bases and from J it removes 6 bases, while the gene matches leave 19 bases of the junction unaccounted for. The germline V gene (reference sequence) sets CDR1 to SEHNR and CDR2 to FQNEAQ. Taken from cysteine to phenylalanine, the CDR3 has 18 residues. CDR3 DNA only is kept here, 54 bases in frame from base 1.

The rearrangement combines TRBV7-9 with TRBJ1-1, with TRBD1 identical over 11 junction bases. This sequence originates from a human donor in good health (CMV status not recorded). Some clones in this sample may be carry-over from other donors' samples. Sequenced here: CD8+ T cells from cultured PBMCs, sampled from culture after CMV antigen stimulation. CDR3 loop: CASIGSQGQGVRRAEAFF. The bases read TGTGCCAGCATAGGCAGTCAGGGACAGGGGGTAAGACGCGCTGAAGCTTTCTTT.